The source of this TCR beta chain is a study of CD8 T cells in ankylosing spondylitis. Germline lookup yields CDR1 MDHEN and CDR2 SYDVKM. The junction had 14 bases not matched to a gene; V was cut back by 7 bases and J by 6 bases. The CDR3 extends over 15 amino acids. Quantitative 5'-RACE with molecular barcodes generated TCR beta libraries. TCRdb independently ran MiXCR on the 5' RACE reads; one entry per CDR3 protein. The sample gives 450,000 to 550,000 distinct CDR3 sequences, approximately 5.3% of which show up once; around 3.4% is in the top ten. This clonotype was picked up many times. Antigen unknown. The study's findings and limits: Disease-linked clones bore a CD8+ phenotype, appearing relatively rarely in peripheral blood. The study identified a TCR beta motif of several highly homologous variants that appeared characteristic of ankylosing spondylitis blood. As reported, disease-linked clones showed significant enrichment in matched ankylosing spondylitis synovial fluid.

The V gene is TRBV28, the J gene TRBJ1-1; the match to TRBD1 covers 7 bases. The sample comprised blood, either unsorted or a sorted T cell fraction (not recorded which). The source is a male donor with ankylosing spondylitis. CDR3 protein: CASTPVGTEKAEAFF. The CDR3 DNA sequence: TGTGCCAGCACCCCGGTCGGGACAGAGAAGGCTGAAGCTTTCTTT. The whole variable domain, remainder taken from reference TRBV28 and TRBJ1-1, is DVKVTQSSRYLVKRTGEKVFLECVQDMDHENMFWYRQDPGLGLRLIYFSYDVKMKEKGDIPEGYSVSREKKERFSLILESASTNQTSMYLCASTPVGTEKAEAFFGQGTRLTVV.